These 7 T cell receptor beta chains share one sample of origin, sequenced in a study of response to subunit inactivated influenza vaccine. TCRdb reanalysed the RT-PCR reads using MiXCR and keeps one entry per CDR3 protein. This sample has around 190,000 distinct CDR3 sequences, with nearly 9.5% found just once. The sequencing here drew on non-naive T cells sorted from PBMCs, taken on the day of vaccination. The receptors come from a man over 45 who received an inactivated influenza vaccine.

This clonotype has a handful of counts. CDR3 bases: TGTGCCAGCAGCCAACTCTCAGGGGTCTATGGCTACACCTTC. This codes for CASSQLSGVYGYTF. V gene TRBV5-6 combines with J gene TRBJ1-2, with D perhaps TRBD1 (6 bases). The germline gives CDR1 SGHDT, CDR2 YYEEEE. Trimming cost V 4 bases and J 4 bases, with 14 bases left between them. The CDR3 runs 14 residues. Variable domain in full (rest from reference TRBV5-6 and TRBJ1-2): DAGVTQSPTHLIKTRGQQVTLRCSPKSGHDTVSWYQQALGQGPQFIFQYYEEEERQRGNFPDRFSGHQFPNYSSELNVNALLLGDSALYLCASSQLSGVYGYTFGSGTRLTVV.

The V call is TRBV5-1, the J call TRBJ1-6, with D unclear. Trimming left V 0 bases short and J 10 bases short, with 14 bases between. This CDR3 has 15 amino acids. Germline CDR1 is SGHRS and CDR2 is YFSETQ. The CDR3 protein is CASSLAGGDRSPLHF. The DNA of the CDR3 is TGCGCCAGCAGCTTGGCCGGCGGAGATCGCTCACCCCTCCACTTT.

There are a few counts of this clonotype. The CDR3 DNA follows: TGTGCCAGCGCAGGGGGCAGGGGAGAAGCTTTCTTT. Translation gives CASAGGRGEAFF. The chain carries TRBV12-3 or TRBV12-4 and TRBJ1-1, with 8 bases aligning to TRBD1. The CDR3 is made up of 12 amino acids. Trimming at V came to 8 bases and at J to 8 bases, leaving 7 bases not matched to a gene.

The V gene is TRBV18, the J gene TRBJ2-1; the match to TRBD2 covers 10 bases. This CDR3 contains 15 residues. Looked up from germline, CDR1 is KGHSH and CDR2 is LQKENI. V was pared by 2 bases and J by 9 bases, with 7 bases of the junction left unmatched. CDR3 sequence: CASSPRGTSEGEQFF. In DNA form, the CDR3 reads TGTGCCAGCTCACCAAGAGGGACTAGCGAAGGTGAGCAGTTCTTC.

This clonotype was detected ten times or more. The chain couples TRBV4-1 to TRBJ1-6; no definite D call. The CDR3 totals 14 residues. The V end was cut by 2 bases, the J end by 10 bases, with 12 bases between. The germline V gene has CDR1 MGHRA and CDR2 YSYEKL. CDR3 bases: TGCGCCAGCAGCCAAAATATCGGGCTGTCACCCCTCCACTTT. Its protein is CASSQNIGLSPLHF.

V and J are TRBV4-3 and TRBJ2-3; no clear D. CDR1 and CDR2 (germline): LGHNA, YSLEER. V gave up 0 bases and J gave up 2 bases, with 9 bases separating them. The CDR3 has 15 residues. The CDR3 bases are TGCGCCAGCAGCCAAGAATTTGACACCACAGATACGCAGTATTTT. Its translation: CASSQEFDTTDTQYF.

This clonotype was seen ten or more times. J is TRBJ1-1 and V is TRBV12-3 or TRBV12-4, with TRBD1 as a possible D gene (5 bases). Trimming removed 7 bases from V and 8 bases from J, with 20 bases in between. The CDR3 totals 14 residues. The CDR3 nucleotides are TGTGCCAGCAAACGGGACGTCGGTATGGTAGAAGCTTTCTTT. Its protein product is CASKRDVGMVEAFF.